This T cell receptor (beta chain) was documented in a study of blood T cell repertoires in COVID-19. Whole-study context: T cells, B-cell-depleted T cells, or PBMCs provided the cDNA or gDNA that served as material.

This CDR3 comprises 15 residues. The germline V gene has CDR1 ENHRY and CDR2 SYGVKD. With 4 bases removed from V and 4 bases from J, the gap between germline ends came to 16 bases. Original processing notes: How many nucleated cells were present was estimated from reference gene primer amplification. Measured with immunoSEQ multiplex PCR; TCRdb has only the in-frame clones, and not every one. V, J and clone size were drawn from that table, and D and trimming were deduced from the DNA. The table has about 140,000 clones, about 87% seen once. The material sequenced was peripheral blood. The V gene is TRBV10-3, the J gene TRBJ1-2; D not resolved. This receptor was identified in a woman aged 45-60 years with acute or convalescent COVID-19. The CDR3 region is CAISGGSRTIYGYTF. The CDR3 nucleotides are TGTGCCATCAGTGGGGGTTCACGGACTATCTATGGCTACACCTTC.